The present TCR beta chain was sequenced within a study of T cell responses to AZD1222 COVID-19 vaccine (dated by TCRdb to about 2021). Concerning the study at large: TCR sequencing covered 230 to 250 trial participants: about 210 given two doses of AZD1222 and 26 given two doses of MenACWY control vaccine. Trial participants were enrolled into age subgroups of 18-55, 56-69 and 70-plus years, which contained around 150, 28 and 57 TCR-sequenced participants, respectively.

Spanning cysteine to phenylalanine, the CDR3 consists of 13 amino acids. Just CDR3 DNA is preserved here, 39 bases in frame from base 1. Between the V and J ends, shortened by 8 bases and 3 bases respectively, the junction contains 13 bases. From a lookup of the germline V gene, CDR1 and CDR2 are SNHLY and FYNNEI. On this clone: No cognate antigen has been identified for it. No qualities accompany the bases; no much larger clone lies one base away.

General conclusions and limits of the study: Nearly half of unique spike-specific TCRs reportedly recognized epitopes outside regions mutated in the B.1.351 and B.1.1.7 variants. Participants were mostly white British, with more females than males. The authors suggested clonal diversity may have been underestimated. Because no samples from the day 14 peak response were available, repertoires could be characterized only after the peak T cell response. In the small 56-69-year group, the increase in depth fell short of significance, most likely because of low power. The whole spike protein was spanned by vaccine-associated CD4 TCRs, and dominant responses were seen in regions 160-218 and 743-854. Conclusions about previously exposed vaccinees were limited because only six AZD1222 recipients were SARS-CoV-2 seropositive at baseline. After two AZD1222 doses, spike-specific TCR breadth and depth were significantly higher than at day 0 and than in MenACWY recipients.

The CDR3 regions of human TCRbeta chains were subjected to immunosequencing. As for the authors' bioinformatics: Repertoire TCRs were checked for matches against a reference library of SARS-CoV-2-specific TCRs that had been generated using the MIRA antigen-specificity platform. Breadth was defined as the fraction of unique TCRs that were SARS-CoV-2-associated, and depth was defined as the fraction of total T cells that were SARS-CoV-2-associated. Using the MIRA data, every spike-specific TCR was mapped to the spike region that the TCR reacted to and assigned to either a CD4 or a CD8 class. Log10-transformed breadth and depth values were compared by one-way ANOVA with Sidak's multiple comparisons tests. Imported from immuneACCESS, the table was reduced by TCRdb to in-frame sequences with V and J called. These copies leave out some clones; in studies compared against another copy, an unresolved V gene accounts for under half, and the cause of the remainder is not known. The V and J calls and clone size come from that table; D and trimming were worked out from the DNA. The table for this sample lists 70,000 or so clones; 79% of them were counted only once. Approximately 23% of the sample is held by the ten biggest clonotypes.

This sample's time point label indicates: baseline before first vaccination. The sample's treatment or condition label, decoded: meningococcal conjugate vaccine given as trial control. The vaccinee samples were drawn from two UK trials, COV001 and COV002, one of which was a single-blind randomized controlled phase 2/3 trial testing AZD1222 (ChAdOx1 nCoV-19) in healthy adults. Trial participant PBMC samples were collected at day 0 and day 28 after the second dose for TCRbeta chain sequencing. This sequence was found in an adult in good health. The specimen comprised peripheral blood, sampled on day 0 of MenACWY control vaccination. The sequence joins TRBV2 to TRBJ1-2; too little of a D gene remains to name it. The nucleotides read TGTGCCAGCGTAAAGGGCGCGGACTATGGCTACACCTTC. Its coded protein is CASVKGADYGYTF.